This T cell receptor (beta chain) was documented in a study of blood T cell repertoires in COVID-19. Study-wide background: Specimens from acute and convalescent COVID-19 originated in the United States, Italy and Spain.

In the authors' workflow: Amplification with reference gene primers provided the estimates of nucleated cell counts. Sequencing used immunoSEQ multiplex PCR; TCRdb keeps in-frame clones, though not all of them. That table is the source of V, J and clone size, and D and trimming were worked out from the DNA. The data show 150,000 to 200,000 clones, with over 75% seen just once and approximately 6.2% held by the top ten. V was clipped by 10 bases and J by 3 bases, with 9 bases between them. Germline V lookup: CDR1 LNHDA, CDR2 SQIVND (reference sequence). The CDR3 is 12 amino acids. Sequencing was performed on peripheral blood. The chain employs TRBV19 and TRBJ1-4, with D possibly being TRBD1 (5 bases). The clonotype was recovered from a man aged 65 to 79 with active or convalescent COVID-19. The chain's CDR3 is CATRQPNEKLFF. The DNA for the CDR3 is TGTGCCACAAGACAGCCTAATGAAAAACTGTTTTTT.